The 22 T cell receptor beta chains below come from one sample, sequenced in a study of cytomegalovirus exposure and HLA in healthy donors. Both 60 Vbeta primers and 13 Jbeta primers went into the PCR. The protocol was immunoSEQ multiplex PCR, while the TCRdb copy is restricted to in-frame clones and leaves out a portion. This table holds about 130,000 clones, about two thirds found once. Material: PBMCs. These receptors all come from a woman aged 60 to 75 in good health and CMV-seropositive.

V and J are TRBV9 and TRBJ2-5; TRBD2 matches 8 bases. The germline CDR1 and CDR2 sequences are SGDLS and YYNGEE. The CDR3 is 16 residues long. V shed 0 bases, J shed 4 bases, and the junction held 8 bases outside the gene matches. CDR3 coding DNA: TGTGCCAGCAGCGTAGGGGTCGGGGGGGCCGGAGAGACCCAGTACTTC. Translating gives CASSVGVGGAGETQYF.

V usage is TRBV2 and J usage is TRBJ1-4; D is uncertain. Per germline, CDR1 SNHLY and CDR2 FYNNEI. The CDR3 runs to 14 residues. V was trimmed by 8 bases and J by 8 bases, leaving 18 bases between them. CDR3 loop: CASLKDWRDEKLFF. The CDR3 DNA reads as TGTGCCAGCTTGAAGGACTGGCGTGACGAAAAACTGTTTTTT.

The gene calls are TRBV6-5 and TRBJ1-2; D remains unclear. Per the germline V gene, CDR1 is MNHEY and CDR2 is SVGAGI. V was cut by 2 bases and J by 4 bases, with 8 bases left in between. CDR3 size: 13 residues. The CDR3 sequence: CASSYRPGYGYTF. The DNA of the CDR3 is TGTGCCAGCAGTTACCGACCGGGCTATGGCTACACCTTC.

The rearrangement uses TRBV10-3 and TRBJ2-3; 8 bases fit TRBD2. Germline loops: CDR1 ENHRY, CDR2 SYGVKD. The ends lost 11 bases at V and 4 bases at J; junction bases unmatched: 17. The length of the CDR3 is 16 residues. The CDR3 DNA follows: TGTGCCGCCGGGGGGGCAGCGGGGGATTCCGCAGATACGCAGTATTTT. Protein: CAAGGAAGDSADTQYF.

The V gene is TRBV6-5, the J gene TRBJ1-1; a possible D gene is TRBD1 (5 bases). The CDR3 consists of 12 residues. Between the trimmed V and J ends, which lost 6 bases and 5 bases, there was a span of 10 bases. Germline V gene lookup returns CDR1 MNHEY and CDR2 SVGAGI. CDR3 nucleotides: TGTGCCAGCAGAGCAGGGAGGACTGAAGCTTTCTTT. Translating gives CASRAGRTEAFF.

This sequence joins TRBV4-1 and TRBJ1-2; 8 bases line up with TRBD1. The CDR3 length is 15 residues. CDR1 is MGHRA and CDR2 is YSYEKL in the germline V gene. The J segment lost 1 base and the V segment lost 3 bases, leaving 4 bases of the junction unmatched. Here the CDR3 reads CASSQRTGINYGYTF. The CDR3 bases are TGCGCCAGCAGCCAGAGGACAGGGATTAACTATGGCTACACCTTC.

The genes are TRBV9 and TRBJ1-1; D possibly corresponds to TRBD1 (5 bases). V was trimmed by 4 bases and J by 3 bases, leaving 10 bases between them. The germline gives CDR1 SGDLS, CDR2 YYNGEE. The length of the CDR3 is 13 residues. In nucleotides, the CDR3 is TGTGCCAGCAGCTTGGACAAGTACACTGAAGCTTTCTTT. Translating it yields CASSLDKYTEAFF.

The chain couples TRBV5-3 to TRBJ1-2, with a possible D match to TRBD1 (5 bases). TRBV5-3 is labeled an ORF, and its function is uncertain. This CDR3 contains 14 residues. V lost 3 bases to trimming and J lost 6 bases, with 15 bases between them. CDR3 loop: CARSSKEGRDGYTF. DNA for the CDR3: TGTGCCAGAAGCTCCAAGGAGGGGAGGGATGGCTACACCTTC.

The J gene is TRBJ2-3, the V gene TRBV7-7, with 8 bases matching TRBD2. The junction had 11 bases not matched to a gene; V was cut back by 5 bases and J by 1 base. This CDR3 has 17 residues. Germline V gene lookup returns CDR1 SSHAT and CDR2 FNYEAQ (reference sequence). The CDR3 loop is CASSPSPAGARTDTQYF. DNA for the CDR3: TGTGCCAGCAGCCCGAGCCCAGCGGGGGCACGCACAGATACGCAGTATTTT.

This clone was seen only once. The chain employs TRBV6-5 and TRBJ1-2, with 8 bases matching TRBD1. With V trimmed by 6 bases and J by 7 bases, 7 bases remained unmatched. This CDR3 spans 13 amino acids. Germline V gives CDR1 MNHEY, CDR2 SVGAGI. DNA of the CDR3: TGTGCCAGCAGACGGGACAGGCACTTTGGCTACACCTTC. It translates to CASRRDRHFGYTF.

CDR3 DNA sequence: TGTGCCATCAGTGAGTCGAACAGCATGGATGGCTACACCTTC. It codes for CAISESNSMDGYTF. J is TRBJ1-2 and V is TRBV10-3; no firm D call. This CDR3 spans 14 amino acids. Trimming removed 0 bases at V and 6 bases at J, with 11 bases between. CDR1 and CDR2 from the germline V gene are ENHRY and SYGVKD.

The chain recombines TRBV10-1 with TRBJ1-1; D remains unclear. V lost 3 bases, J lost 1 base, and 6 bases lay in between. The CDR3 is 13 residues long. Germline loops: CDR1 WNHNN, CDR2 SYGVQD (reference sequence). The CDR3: CASSDRSNTEAFF. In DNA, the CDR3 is TGCGCCAGCAGTGACAGGTCGAACACTGAAGCTTTCTTT.

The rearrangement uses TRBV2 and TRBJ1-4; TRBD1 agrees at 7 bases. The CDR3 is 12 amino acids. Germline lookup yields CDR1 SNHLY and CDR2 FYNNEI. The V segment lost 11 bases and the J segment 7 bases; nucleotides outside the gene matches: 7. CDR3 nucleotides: TGTGCCGGTCAATCAGGGGGTGAAAAACTGTTTTTT. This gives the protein CAGQSGGEKLFF.

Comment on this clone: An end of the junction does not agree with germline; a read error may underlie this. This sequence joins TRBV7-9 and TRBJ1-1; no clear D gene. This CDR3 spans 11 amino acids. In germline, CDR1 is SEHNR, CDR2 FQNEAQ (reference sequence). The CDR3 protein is CSSLVNTEAFF. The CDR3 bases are TGTTCCAGCCTTGTAAACACTGAAGCTTTCTTT.

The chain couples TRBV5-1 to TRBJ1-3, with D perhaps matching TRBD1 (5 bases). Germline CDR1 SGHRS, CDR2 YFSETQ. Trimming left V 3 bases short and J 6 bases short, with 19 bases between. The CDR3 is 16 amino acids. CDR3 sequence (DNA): TGCGCCAGCAGCTCCTCCGGGACTCGGAAGGCAAACACCATATATTTT. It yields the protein CASSSSGTRKANTIYF.

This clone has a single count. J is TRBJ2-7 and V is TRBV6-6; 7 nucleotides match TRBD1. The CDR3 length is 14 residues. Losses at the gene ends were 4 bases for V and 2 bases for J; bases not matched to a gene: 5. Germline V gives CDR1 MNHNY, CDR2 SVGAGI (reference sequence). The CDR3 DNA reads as TGTGCCAGCAGTTCGAGACAGGGAGCCTACGAGCAGTACTTC. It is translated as CASSSRQGAYEQYF.

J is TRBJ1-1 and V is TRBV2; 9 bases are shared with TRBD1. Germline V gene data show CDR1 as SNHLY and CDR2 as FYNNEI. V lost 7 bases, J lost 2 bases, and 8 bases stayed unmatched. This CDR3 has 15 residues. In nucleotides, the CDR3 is TGTGCCAGCATTATGGACAGGGGAGGAAACACTGAAGCTTTCTTT. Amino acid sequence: CASIMDRGGNTEAFF.

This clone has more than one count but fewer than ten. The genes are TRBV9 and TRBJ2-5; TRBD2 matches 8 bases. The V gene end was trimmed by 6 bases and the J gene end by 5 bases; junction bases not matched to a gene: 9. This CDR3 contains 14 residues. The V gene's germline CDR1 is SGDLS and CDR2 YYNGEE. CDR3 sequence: CASTPGGWGETQYF. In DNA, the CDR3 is TGTGCCAGCACCCCGGGGGGGTGGGGGGAGACCCAGTACTTC. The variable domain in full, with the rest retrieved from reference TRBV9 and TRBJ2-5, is DSGVTQTPKHLITATGQRVTLRCSPRSGDLSVYWYQQSLDQGLQFLIQYYNGEERAKGNILERFSAQQFPDLHSELNLSSLELGDSALYFCASTPGGWGETQYFGPGTRLLVL.

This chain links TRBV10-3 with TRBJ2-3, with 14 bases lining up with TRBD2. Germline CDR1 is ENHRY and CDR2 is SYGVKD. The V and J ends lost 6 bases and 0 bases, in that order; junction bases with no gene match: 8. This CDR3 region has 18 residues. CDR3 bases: TGTGCCATCAGGGGGACTAGCGGGGGCCATTCTAGCACAGATACGCAGTATTTT. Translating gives CAIRGTSGGHSSTDTQYF.

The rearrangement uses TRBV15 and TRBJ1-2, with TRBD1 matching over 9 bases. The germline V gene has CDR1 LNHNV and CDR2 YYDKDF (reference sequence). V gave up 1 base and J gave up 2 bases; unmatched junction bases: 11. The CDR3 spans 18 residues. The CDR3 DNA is TGTGCCACCAGCAGAGGCCATGACCGGGACAGGGACAACTATGGCTACACCTTC. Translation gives CATSRGHDRDRDNYGYTF.

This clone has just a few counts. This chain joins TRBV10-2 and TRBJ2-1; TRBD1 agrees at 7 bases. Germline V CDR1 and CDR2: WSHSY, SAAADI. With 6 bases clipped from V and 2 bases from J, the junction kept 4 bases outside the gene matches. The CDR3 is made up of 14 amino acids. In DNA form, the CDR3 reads TGCGCCAGCAGCACAGGGGTACCCTACAATGAGCAGTTCTTC. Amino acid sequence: CASSTGVPYNEQFF.

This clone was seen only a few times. CDR3 in DNA: TGTGCCAGCATCCTGGGGGACACGGGGACTGAAGCTTTCTTT. Its protein product is CASILGDTGTEAFF. The chain employs TRBV11-2 and TRBJ1-1; possible D gene TRBD1, 6 bases. Per the germline V gene, CDR1 is SGHAT and CDR2 is FQNNGV. V lost 7 bases and J 5 bases, leaving 17 bases between the germline ends. The CDR3 runs to 14 residues.